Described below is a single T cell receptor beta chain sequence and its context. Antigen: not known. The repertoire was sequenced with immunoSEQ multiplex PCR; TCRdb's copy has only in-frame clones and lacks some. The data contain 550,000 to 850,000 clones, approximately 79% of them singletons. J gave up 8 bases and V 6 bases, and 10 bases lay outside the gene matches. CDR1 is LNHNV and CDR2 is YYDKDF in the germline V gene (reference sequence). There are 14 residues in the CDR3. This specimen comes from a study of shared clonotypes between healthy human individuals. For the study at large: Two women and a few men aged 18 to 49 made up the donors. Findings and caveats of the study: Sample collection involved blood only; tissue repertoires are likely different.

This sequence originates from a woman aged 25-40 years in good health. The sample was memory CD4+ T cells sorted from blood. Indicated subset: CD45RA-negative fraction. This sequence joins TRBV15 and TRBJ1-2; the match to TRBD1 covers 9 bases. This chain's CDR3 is CATRPPGQGRGYTF. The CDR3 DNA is TGTGCCACCAGGCCTCCGGGACAGGGACGGGGCTACACCTTC.